This passage covers 20 T cell receptor beta chains from one sample sequenced in a study of PD-1 blockade in classical Hodgkin lymphoma. Patients all relapsed after autologous stem cell transplantation, and there was variation in brentuximab vedotin exposure. Using immunoSEQ multiplex PCR, the repertoire was profiled, and TCRdb retains in-frame clones only, with some absent. The sample shows under 7,500 clones, over 65% of them seen only once. The material sequenced was peripheral blood mononuclear cells (PBMCs), taken before the second cycle of nivolumab. These receptors originate from a human donor with classical Hodgkin lymphoma.

Comments on this clone: Other DNA sequences in the sample encode the same CDR3. V is TRBV28 and J is TRBJ2-7, with D uncertain. V was clipped by 2 bases and J by 3 bases, with 2 bases between them. CDR1 is MDHEN, CDR2 SYDVKM, per germline. CDR3 length: 11 amino acids. CDR3 nucleotide sequence: TGTGCCAGCAGTTTACGCTACGAGCAGTACTTC. Amino acid sequence: CASSLRYEQYF.

This clone was found a few times. V and J are TRBV4-3 and TRBJ2-3; TRBD2 is a possible D gene (7 bases). Germline CDR1 LGHNA, CDR2 YSLEER. The CDR3 has 16 residues. Trimming removed 0 bases at V and 5 bases at J, with 15 bases between. The CDR3 nucleotides are TGCGCCAGCAGCCAAGATGGTTGGGGGGGGCGAGATACGCAGTATTTT. It translates to CASSQDGWGGRDTQYF.

V is TRBV11-2 and J is TRBJ2-4; D call uncertain. Germline V gene data show CDR1 as SGHAT and CDR2 as FQNNGV. V was pared by 8 bases and J by 6 bases, with 17 bases between. This CDR3 contains 14 residues. CDR3 protein: CASGPYTLRNIQYF. CDR3 bases: TGTGCCAGCGGGCCCTACACCCTGAGAAACATTCAGTACTTC. Based on the CDR3 plus reference TRBV11-2 and TRBJ2-4, the full variable domain is EAGVAQSPRYKIIEKRQSVAFWCNPISGHATLYWYQQILGQGPKLLIQFQNNGVVDDSQLPKDRFSAERLKGVDSTLKIQPAKLEDSAVYLCASGPYTLRNIQYFGAGTRLSVL.

This chain joins TRBV5-1 and TRBJ2-2; TRBD1 might be the D (6 bases). The CDR3 has 14 residues. V lost 4 bases and J 0 bases, leaving 7 bases between the germline ends. CDR1 is SGHRS and CDR2 is YFSETQ in the germline V gene. Here the CDR3 DNA reads TGCGCCAGCAGCCGGGACACGAACACCGGGGAGCTGTTTTTT. Residues: CASSRDTNTGELFF.

This clone has only a few counts. The chain combines TRBV18 with TRBJ1-1, with D perhaps TRBD1 (6 bases). Trimming removed 1 base from V and 2 bases from J, with 14 bases in between. Germline CDR1 reads KGHSH; CDR2 reads LQKENI. This CDR3 region has 16 residues. CDR3 in amino acids: CASSPQGQPRNTEAFF. DNA of the CDR3: TGTGCCAGCTCACCACAAGGACAGCCAAGAAACACTGAAGCTTTCTTT.

The chain has TRBV4-2 and TRBJ1-1, with D perhaps matching TRBD1 (5 bases). The germline V gene has CDR1 LGHNA and CDR2 YNFKEQ. V was pared by 4 bases and J by 8 bases, with 11 bases between. The CDR3 loop spans 12 amino acids. CDR3 nucleotides: TGTGCCAGCAGCCCCGGGACTTTAGAAGCTTTCTTT. Residues: CASSPGTLEAFF.

The table lists this clone with a count of one. J is TRBJ1-2 and V is TRBV5-4; a weak D match, TRBD1 (5 bases). The CDR3 consists of 15 residues. V gave up 6 bases and J gave up 4 bases, with 19 bases separating them. Germline V gene sequence: CDR1 SGHNT, CDR2 YYREEE (reference sequence). The CDR3 DNA reads TGTGCCAGCACCCCCCCGGGGGAAGCTATCTATGGCTACACCTTC. Translation gives CASTPPGEAIYGYTF.

This clone is medium-sized by share. The DNA of the CDR3 is TGTGCCAGCAGTTACGAAAGTAGCGGGAGCCACGAGCAGTACTTC. Protein: CASSYESSGSHEQYF. V is TRBV6-5 and J is TRBJ2-7, with 9 bases fitting TRBD2. The CDR3 sequence is 15 residues long. Germline V lookup: CDR1 MNHEY, CDR2 SVGAGI. With 2 bases clipped from V and 5 bases from J, the junction kept 7 bases outside the gene matches.

This clone was counted once. This chain links TRBV25-1 with TRBJ2-3; perhaps TRBD2 as D (6 bases). Between the trimmed V and J ends, which lost 4 bases and 2 bases, there was a span of 7 bases. Germline V gives CDR1 MGHDK, CDR2 SYGVNS. There are 13 residues in the CDR3. The chain's CDR3 is CASSGTITDTQYF. CDR3 DNA sequence: TGTGCCAGCAGTGGGACTATCACAGATACGCAGTATTTT.

The chain carries TRBV9 and TRBJ1-2; D remains ambiguous. The CDR3 totals 14 residues. The germline V gene has CDR1 SGDLS and CDR2 YYNGEE. The ends were cut back, 6 bases at V and 2 bases at J, with 14 bases in the middle. DNA of the CDR3: TGTGCCAGCACCCCCACCACCGGGAACTATGGCTACACCTTC. Encoded protein: CASTPTTGNYGYTF. The full variable domain, in which reference TRBV9 and TRBJ1-2 provide the parts outside the CDR3, is DSGVTQTPKHLITATGQRVTLRCSPRSGDLSVYWYQQSLDQGLQFLIQYYNGEERAKGNILERFSAQQFPDLHSELNLSSLELGDSALYFCASTPTTGNYGYTFGSGTRLTVV.

The chain is built from TRBV14 and TRBJ2-3; possibly TRBD2 for D (6 bases). Per germline, CDR1 SGHDN and CDR2 FVKESK. This CDR3 contains 15 residues. Trimming removed 4 bases at V and 0 bases at J, with 11 bases between. The CDR3 DNA reads as TGTGCCAGCAGCCGTAGACTAGTGAGCACAGATACGCAGTATTTT. Amino acids: CASSRRLVSTDTQYF.

Comment on this clone: This sample includes further DNA sequences coding for the same CDR3. The rearrangement links TRBV7-2 to TRBJ2-7; D unclear. The CDR3 sequence is 13 residues long. Germline V gives CDR1 SGHTA, CDR2 FQGNSA. Trimming took off 0 bases at V and 1 base at J, with 4 bases between the two ends. Written as DNA, the CDR3 is TGTGCCAGCAGCTTAGCCGGTTCCTACGAGCAGTACTTC. Protein product: CASSLAGSYEQYF.

The chain joins TRBV27 to TRBJ2-1, with TRBD2 as a possible D gene (6 bases). The germline CDR1 and CDR2 sequences are MNHEY and SMNVEV (reference sequence). This CDR3 has 17 amino acids. Between the trimmed V and J ends, which lost 7 bases and 4 bases, there was a span of 23 bases. The CDR3 DNA is TGTGCCAGCAACCCCCGTTGGGACTCACACCGTTACAATGAGCAGTTCTTC. Residues: CASNPRWDSHRYNEQFF.

This clone is classed as large. The rearrangement links TRBV7-9 to TRBJ2-1; no reliable D call. The length of the CDR3 is 12 residues. V lost 3 bases and J 9 bases, leaving 9 bases between the germline ends. CDR1 and CDR2 from the germline V gene are SEHNR and FQNEAQ (reference sequence). CDR3 amino acids: CASSFPVVEQFF. DNA for the CDR3: TGTGCCAGCAGCTTCCCTGTCGTTGAGCAGTTCTTC.

As concerns this clone: The same CDR3 arises from other DNA sequences in this sample as well. This chain uses TRBV6-5 with TRBJ2-7; TRBD1 is a possible D gene (5 bases). The CDR3 runs 15 residues. V shed 2 bases and J shed 0 bases, with 11 bases lying between them. Per germline, CDR1 MNHEY and CDR2 SVGAGI. CDR3 in DNA: TGTGCCAGCAGTTACGAAAGCACAGGCTCCTACGAGCAGTACTTC. Encoded protein: CASSYESTGSYEQYF.

This chain uses TRBV7-9 with TRBJ2-7, with D perhaps assigned TRBD1 or TRBD2 (6 bases each). V lost 3 bases and J 2 bases, leaving 17 bases between the germline ends. The germline V gene encodes CDR1 SEHNR and CDR2 FQNEAQ (reference sequence). CDR3 size: 16 residues. The CDR3 reads CASSLGGLESPYEQYF. The CDR3 DNA reads TGTGCCAGCAGCTTGGGGGGCTTGGAGTCCCCCTACGAGCAGTACTTC.

V and J are TRBV7-2 and TRBJ2-5; D is ambiguous. There are 11 residues in the CDR3. CDR1 and CDR2 from the germline V gene are SGHTA and FQGNSA. The V end lost 2 bases, the J end lost 5 bases, and 3 bases lay between the germline ends. CDR3 region: CASSLYETQYF. The CDR3 DNA is TGTGCCAGCAGCTTATATGAGACCCAGTACTTC. The variable domain in full, completed from reference TRBV7-2 and TRBJ2-5, reads GAGVSQSPSNKVTEKGKDVELRCDPISGHTALYWYRQSLGQGLEFLIYFQGNSAPDKSGLPSDRFSAERTGGSVSTLTIQRTQQEDSAVYLCASSLYETQYFGPGTRLLVL.

This clone appeared a few times. This specimen includes other DNA sequences encoding the same CDR3. V usage is TRBV4-3 and J usage is TRBJ1-1; TRBD1 might be the D (5 bases). The V end was cut by 3 bases, the J end by 0 bases, with 14 bases between. Germline CDR1 reads LGHNA; CDR2 reads YSLEER. The CDR3 loop spans 16 amino acids. CDR3 bases: TGCGCCAGCAGCCAGGGACGAACCGGGATGAACACTGAAGCTTTCTTT. The encoded protein is CASSQGRTGMNTEAFF.

V and J are TRBV6-5 and TRBJ2-7, with 7 bases that match TRBD2. The ends lost 0 bases at V and 2 bases at J; junction bases unmatched: 7. This CDR3 has 16 amino acids. Germline V gene data show CDR1 as MNHEY and CDR2 as SVGAGI. This chain's CDR3 is CASSYSDGGRAYEQYF. CDR3 DNA sequence: TGTGCCAGCAGTTACTCGGATGGAGGGAGGGCCTACGAGCAGTACTTC.

V gene TRBV5-1 combines with J gene TRBJ2-1, with 15 bases lining up with TRBD2. The CDR3 contains 15 residues. J lost 9 bases, V lost 2 bases, and 3 bases had no gene match. Germline V gives CDR1 SGHRS, CDR2 YFSETQ. DNA of the CDR3: TGCGCCAGCAGCTTCGGACTAGCGGGAGGGGGTGAGCAGTTCTTC. Amino acids: CASSFGLAGGGEQFF.